Below, 28 T cell receptor beta chains from the same sample are listed, as sequenced in a study of neoadjuvant anti-PD-1 for oral cavity cancer. Stated time point: after neoadjuvant nivolumab, at surgical resection. Assay: immunoSEQ multiplex PCR; the TCRdb copy retains only in-frame clones and omits some. Of approximately 68,000 clones in the sample, roughly 90% are singletons; the top ten hold around 3%. The source material was PBMCs, sampled after nivolumab (anti-PD-1) treatment. Every receptor here comes from a person aged 35-80 years with oral cavity squamous cell carcinoma.

The chain joins TRBV4-1 to TRBJ2-7; D unclear. Germline CDR1 reads MGHRA; CDR2 reads YSYEKL. V was shortened by 0 bases and J by 1 base, with 4 bases between the two germline ends. The CDR3 is made up of 13 amino acids. This chain's CDR3 is CASSQDRSYEQYF. In DNA form, the CDR3 reads TGCGCCAGCAGCCAAGATCGATCCTACGAGCAGTACTTC.

The chain links TRBV7-2 to TRBJ2-7; D may be TRBD1 or TRBD2 (5 bases each). V lost 4 bases and J 1 base, leaving 14 bases between the germline ends. From germline, CDR1 is SGHTA and CDR2 FQGNSA. The CDR3 contains 15 residues. CDR3 coding DNA: TGTGCCAGCAGCTACCGGGACCCAAAATCCTACGAGCAGTACTTC. The encoded protein is CASSYRDPKSYEQYF.

This chain connects TRBV6-5 to TRBJ2-7; 9 bases are shared with TRBD1. The CDR3 contains 14 residues. The germline V gene has CDR1 MNHEY and CDR2 SVGAGI. The V segment lost 2 bases and the J segment 6 bases; nucleotides outside the gene matches: 5. CDR3 loop: CASSYGQGLGEQYF. The CDR3 DNA sequence: TGTGCCAGCAGTTACGGACAGGGGTTGGGCGAGCAGTACTTC.

The chain couples TRBV30 to TRBJ2-7; D is perhaps TRBD1 (6 bases). Germline loops: CDR1 GTSNPN, CDR2 SVGIG (reference sequence). V lost 3 bases and J 1 base, leaving 13 bases between the germline ends. The length of the CDR3 is 14 residues. The DNA of the CDR3 is TGTGCCTGGAGGGAACAGGGCCTTTCCTACGAGCAGTACTTC. This translates into CAWREQGLSYEQYF.

The rearrangement joins TRBV6-6 to TRBJ2-1; D remains ambiguous. Per germline, CDR1 MNHNY and CDR2 SVGAGI (reference sequence). This CDR3 has 14 amino acids. The V end lost 7 bases, the J end lost 0 bases, and 10 bases lay between the germline ends. The CDR3 loop reads CASIGDRSYNEQFF. CDR3 in DNA: TGTGCCAGCATTGGAGACCGCTCCTACAATGAGCAGTTCTTC.

V gene TRBV5-1 combines with J gene TRBJ1-1; TRBD1 matches 7 bases. Germline CDR1 is SGHRS and CDR2 is YFSETQ. The V gene end was trimmed by 4 bases and the J gene end by 8 bases; junction bases not matched to a gene: 5. This CDR3 region has 12 residues. CDR3 sequence: CASSQGGREAFF. CDR3 nucleotide sequence: TGCGCCAGCAGCCAGGGGGGAAGAGAAGCTTTCTTT.

This chain connects TRBV7-2 to TRBJ2-7; 7 bases match TRBD2. CDR1 SGHTA and CDR2 FQGNSA come from the germline V gene. The CDR3 covers 13 residues. Losses at the gene ends were 2 bases for V and 9 bases for J; bases not matched to a gene: 7. In DNA form, the CDR3 reads TGTGCCAGCAGCTTACCCTCAGCGGGGCGGCAGTACTTC. Encoded protein: CASSLPSAGRQYF.

The V and J genes are TRBV13 and TRBJ2-5, with 9 bases that match TRBD1. The CDR3 spans 15 residues. The V segment lost 5 bases and the J segment 7 bases; nucleotides outside the gene matches: 11. Looked up from germline, CDR1 is PRHDT and CDR2 is FYEKMQ (reference sequence). DNA for the CDR3: TGTGCCAGCAGCACCCGGACAGGGGCCCTAAGGACCCAGTACTTC. Amino acid sequence: CASSTRTGALRTQYF. The full variable domain, with the rest looked up from reference TRBV13 and TRBJ2-5, is AAGVIQSPRHLIKEKRETATLKCYPIPRHDTVYWYQQGPGQDPQFLISFYEKMQSDKGSIPDRFSAQQFSDYHSELNMSSLELGDSALYFCASSTRTGALRTQYFGPGTRLLVL.

The chain uses TRBV10-1 and TRBJ2-3, with D possibly being TRBD1 (6 bases). The CDR3 has 15 residues. Germline values: CDR1 WNHNN, CDR2 SYGVQD (reference sequence). Trimming removed 10 bases at V and 2 bases at J, with 19 bases between. DNA for the CDR3: TGCGCCACCAGCAGTCGCAACAGGGACACAGATACGCAGTATTTT. It translates to CATSSRNRDTDTQYF.

The chain has TRBV7-9 and TRBJ1-1; D uncertain. V lost 0 bases and J lost 5, with 7 bases in between. Germline CDR1 reads SEHNR; CDR2 reads FQNEAQ (reference sequence). CDR3 length: 13 residues. The DNA of the CDR3 is TGTGCCAGCAGCTTAGCGATACGTACTGAAGCTTTCTTT. Its protein is CASSLAIRTEAFF.

This clone has a single count. The genes are TRBV5-6 and TRBJ2-7; D unresolved. The germline V gene has CDR1 SGHDT and CDR2 YYEEEE. This CDR3 has 14 residues. V gave up 0 bases and J gave up 0 bases, with 7 bases separating them. This CDR3 is CASSLDIYSYEQYF. The CDR3 bases are TGTGCCAGCAGCTTGGACATCTACTCCTACGAGCAGTACTTC.

This clone was detected a few times. The chain is built from TRBV7-9 and TRBJ1-3; D not resolved. CDR1 and CDR2 (germline): SEHNR, FQNEAQ (reference sequence). There are 14 residues in the CDR3. Trimming cost V 5 bases and J 4 bases, with 12 bases left between them. In DNA form, the CDR3 reads TGTGCCAGCAGCCCGCTAGAGGTCGGAAACACCATATATTTT. Protein product: CASSPLEVGNTIYF.

The genes are TRBV2 and TRBJ1-3; a weak D match, TRBD1 (5 bases). The germline CDR1 and CDR2 sequences are SNHLY and FYNNEI. This CDR3 region has 14 residues. V was clipped by 7 bases and J by 0 bases, with 10 bases between them. CDR3 in amino acids: CASKIRDSGNTIYF. The CDR3 DNA sequence: TGTGCCAGCAAAATCAGGGACTCTGGAAACACCATATATTTT.

J is TRBJ2-1 and V is TRBV9; TRBD2 matches 8 bases. CDR1 is SGDLS, CDR2 YYNGEE, per germline. This CDR3 has 18 residues. Trimming removed 4 bases from V and 4 bases from J; junction bases left unmatched: 16. This CDR3 is CASSYSMGSGSSYNEQFF. The CDR3 bases are TGTGCCAGCAGCTACTCGATGGGAAGCGGGAGTTCTTACAATGAGCAGTTCTTC.

V is TRBV11-1 and J is TRBJ2-7; D may match TRBD1 or TRBD2 (5 bases each). Germline V gene lookup returns CDR1 SGHAT and CDR2 FQDESV (reference sequence). This CDR3 spans 12 amino acids. Trimming shortened V by 5 bases and J by 11 bases, and 16 bases separated the two germline ends. The CDR3 sequence is CASSPGPHSKYF. DNA for the CDR3: TGTGCCAGCAGCCCGGGACCCCACTCGAAGTACTTC.

The V call is TRBV9, the J call TRBJ2-1, with D maybe TRBD1 (5 bases). The CDR3 consists of 15 residues. The ends were cut back, 0 bases at V and 3 bases at J, with 10 bases in the middle. Germline V lookup: CDR1 SGDLS, CDR2 YYNGEE. CDR3 DNA: TGTGCCAGCAGCGTAGATCTAGGGGACTACAATGAGCAGTTCTTC. This codes for CASSVDLGDYNEQFF.

The rearrangement links TRBV29-1 to TRBJ1-5, with TRBD1 matching over 7 bases. J lost 4 bases, V lost 4 bases, and 4 bases had no gene match. This CDR3 has 13 residues. The germline CDR1 and CDR2 sequences are SQVTM and ANQGSEA. The CDR3 sequence: CSVVGGANQPQHF. The DNA for the CDR3 is TGCAGCGTTGTAGGGGGCGCGAATCAGCCCCAGCATTTT. Full variable domain (missing parts from reference TRBV29-1 and TRBJ1-5): SAVISQKPSRDICQRGTSLTIQCQVDSQVTMMFWYRQQPGQSLTLIATANQGSEATYESGFVIDKFPISRPNLTFSTLTVSNMSPEDSSIYLCSVVGGANQPQHFGDGTRLSIL.

The J gene is TRBJ2-5, the V gene TRBV11-3; D might be TRBD1 or TRBD2, each matching 5 bases. Trimming shortened V by 5 bases and J by 3 bases, and 13 bases separated the two germline ends. The CDR3 is 14 amino acids. The germline CDR1 and CDR2 sequences are SGHNT and YENEEA. CDR3 protein: CASSEGFGEETQYF. For the CDR3, the DNA is TGTGCCAGCAGCGAGGGGTTCGGAGAAGAGACCCAGTACTTC.

The chain joins TRBV4-1 to TRBJ1-5; 7 bases map to TRBD1. Per germline, CDR1 MGHRA and CDR2 YSYEKL. The CDR3 spans 16 residues. The V and J ends lost 1 base and 5 bases, in that order; junction bases with no gene match: 8. CDR3 coding DNA: TGCGCCAGCAGCCAAGTCTCTGACAGGGCAGATCAGCCCCAGCATTTT. Amino acids: CASSQVSDRADQPQHF.

This clone was counted between two and nine times. CDR3 region: CASSFGQDTEAFF. The CDR3 DNA follows: TGTGCCAGCAGCTTCGGGCAGGACACTGAAGCTTTCTTT. This sequence joins TRBV7-3 and TRBJ1-1; D ambiguous. Germline lookup yields CDR1 SGHTA and CDR2 FQGTGA. This CDR3 is 13 amino acids long. V lost 3 bases and J 3 bases, leaving 8 bases between the germline ends.

The chain links TRBV27 to TRBJ2-2, with D tentatively TRBD2 (5 bases). The V end lost 3 bases, the J end lost 5 bases, and 13 bases lay between the germline ends. The germline V gene encodes CDR1 MNHEY and CDR2 SMNVEV (reference sequence). The CDR3 is 15 residues long. The chain's CDR3 is CASSFGLGRTGELFF. CDR3 in DNA: TGTGCCAGCAGTTTTGGGCTAGGGAGAACCGGGGAGCTGTTTTTT.

The chain has TRBV4-1 and TRBJ2-1, with 8 bases that match TRBD2. This CDR3 has 14 residues. Trimming took 6 bases from V and 4 from J; bases not matched to a gene: 5. CDR1 MGHRA and CDR2 YSYEKL come from the germline V gene. CDR3 DNA: TGCGCCAGCAGACGCAGCGGGAGTTACAATGAGCAGTTCTTC. Translating gives CASRRSGSYNEQFF.

The chain links TRBV9 to TRBJ1-1; 10 nucleotides align to TRBD1. The CDR3 has 16 residues. Germline V gene sequence: CDR1 SGDLS, CDR2 YYNGEE. V trimming: 3 bases; J trimming: 3 bases; junction bases outside the gene matches: 8. The CDR3 DNA is TGTGCCAGCAGCGAACGACAGGGGGCGAAGGACACTGAAGCTTTCTTT. Translated, it gives CASSERQGAKDTEAFF.

This chain connects TRBV5-1 to TRBJ2-7; 9 bases match TRBD2. This CDR3 is built from 15 residues. Germline V gene sequence: CDR1 SGHRS, CDR2 YFSETQ. J gave up 0 bases and V 4 bases, and 5 bases lay outside the gene matches. The DNA for the CDR3 is TGCGCCAGCAGCATCCTAGCGGGGCCCTCCTACGAGCAGTACTTC. Its protein product is CASSILAGPSYEQYF.

The J gene is TRBJ2-5, the V gene TRBV19, with 11 bases matching TRBD2. With V trimmed by 6 bases and J by 4 bases, 1 base remained unmatched. The CDR3 runs to 13 residues. CDR1 is LNHDA and CDR2 is SQIVND in the germline V gene (reference sequence). The CDR3 spells CASRGLAVETQYF. DNA of the CDR3: TGTGCCAGTAGGGGACTAGCGGTAGAGACCCAGTACTTC.

The chain employs TRBV9 and TRBJ2-1, with 9 bases identical to TRBD1. V lost 0 bases to trimming and J lost 9 bases; unmatched junction nucleotides: 10. This CDR3 has 16 residues. The germline V gene has CDR1 SGDLS and CDR2 YYNGEE. CDR3 in amino acids: CASSVATGGDRGEQFF. CDR3 sequence (DNA): TGTGCCAGCAGCGTAGCCACAGGGGGCGATCGGGGTGAGCAGTTCTTC.

The chain employs TRBV19 and TRBJ1-4; possible D gene TRBD1, 6 bases. V lost 3 bases and J lost 8, with 13 bases in between. CDR3 length equals 14 residues. CDR1 and CDR2 (germline): LNHDA, SQIVND (reference sequence). The chain's CDR3 is CASSISGEVEKLFF. CDR3 bases: TGTGCCAGTAGTATTTCAGGGGAGGTAGAAAAACTGTTTTTT.

The gene calls are TRBV6-6 and TRBJ2-6; 7 bases map to TRBD1. Germline loops: CDR1 MNHNY, CDR2 SVGAGI (reference sequence). After removal of 6 bases from V and 2 bases from J, the junction contained 4 bases not matched to a gene. The CDR3 extends over 15 amino acids. The CDR3 coding sequence is TGTGCCAGCAGCCCCGACAGGGCTGGGGCCAACGTCCTGACTTTC. Translation gives CASSPDRAGANVLTF.